This T cell receptor (beta chain) was documented in a study of OX40 agonist ivuxolimab in advanced cancers. Background on the study: Clinicians treated patients with ivuxolimab, an agonistic anti-OX40 (CD134) antibody. Findings and caveats of the study: Nonresponders, in some cases, also had low normalized T-cell clonal expansion.

This clone has a single count. Its antigen remains unidentified. CDR3 length: 16 residues. Trimming took off 1 base at V and 6 bases at J, with 20 bases between the two ends. CDR1 and CDR2 (germline): GTSNPN, SVGIG (reference sequence). The repertoire was sequenced with immunoSEQ multiplex PCR; TCRdb's copy has only in-frame clones and lacks some. The sample yields 80,000 or so clones, more than 80% seen once. This chain links TRBV30 with TRBJ2-3; no definite D call. Sequencing used CD4+ or CD8+ T cells sorted from blood, obtained in a trial of the OX40 agonist ivuxolimab. The receptor was derived from an adult with an advanced solid tumor such as melanoma, head and neck, liver or kidney cancer. CDR3 sequence: CAWSASLLPHPDTQYF. In nucleotides, the CDR3 is TGTGCCTGGAGTGCCTCTCTACTACCTCACCCCGATACGCAGTATTTT.